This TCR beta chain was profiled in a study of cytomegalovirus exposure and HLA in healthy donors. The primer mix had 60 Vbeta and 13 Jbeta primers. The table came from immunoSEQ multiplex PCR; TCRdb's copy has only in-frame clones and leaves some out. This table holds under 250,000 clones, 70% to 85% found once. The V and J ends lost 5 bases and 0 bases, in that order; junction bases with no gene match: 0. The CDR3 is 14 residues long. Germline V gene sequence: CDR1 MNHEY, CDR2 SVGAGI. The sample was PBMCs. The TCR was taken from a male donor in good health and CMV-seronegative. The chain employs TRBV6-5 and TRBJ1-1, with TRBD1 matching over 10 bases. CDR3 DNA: TGTGCCAGCAGTGACAGGGGGCTGAACACTGAAGCTTTCTTT. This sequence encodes CASSDRGLNTEAFF.